This T cell receptor (beta chain) was retrieved from a study of T cells in localized non-small cell lung cancer. Produced via immunoSEQ multiplex PCR; TCRdb's table is partial and in-frame only. The table has about 54,000 clones, about four fifths seen once; the top ten hold just under 20%. The sequences come from peripheral blood, collected before any cancer treatment. The receptor's source is a female donor at least 60 years old with stage II squamous cell lung carcinoma.

CDR3 in amino acids: CASSSQGPVNTEAFF. The CDR3 coding sequence is TGTGCCAGCAGCTCTCAGGGACCCGTGAACACTGAAGCTTTCTTT. The rearrangement joins TRBV11-2 to TRBJ1-1; D perhaps matches TRBD1 (5 bases). CDR3 size: 15 residues. V was trimmed by 4 bases and J by 0 bases, leaving 12 bases between them. Germline CDR1 is SGHAT and CDR2 is FQNNGV.